Presented here are 31 T cell receptor beta chains from one specimen sequenced in a study of blood T cell repertoires in COVID-19. Method: immunoSEQ multiplex PCR; TCRdb's copy keeps in-frame clones and lacks some. Seen here are about 170,000 clones, about 81% observed once, and the top ten hold roughly 8.1%. Sequencing was done on a sample of peripheral blood. The receptors shown here come from a woman in her 70s with acute or convalescent COVID-19.

V usage is TRBV18 and J usage is TRBJ1-5; 7 nucleotides align to TRBD1. This CDR3 has 16 amino acids. In germline, CDR1 is KGHSH, CDR2 LQKENI. J gave up 10 bases and V 2 bases, and 14 bases lay outside the gene matches. In nucleotides, the CDR3 is TGTGCCAGCTCACCAATGTCGACGAGGGGGCGCGATCCCCAGCATTTT. This encodes CASSPMSTRGRDPQHF.

This clone was counted a few times. The genes are TRBV6-5 and TRBJ1-2; D gene ambiguous. With 3 bases removed from V and 4 bases from J, the gap between germline ends came to 9 bases. This CDR3 comprises 13 residues. The germline V gene has CDR1 MNHEY and CDR2 SVGAGI. The chain's CDR3 is CASSYEGSYGYTF. The CDR3 DNA reads as TGTGCCAGCAGTTATGAGGGCTCCTATGGCTACACCTTC.

Worth noting for this clone: Other DNA variants within this sample encode the same CDR3. The chain couples TRBV28 to TRBJ2-7; 7 bases are shared with TRBD2. CDR3 length: 13 amino acids. The J segment lost 3 bases and the V segment lost 5 bases, leaving 4 bases of the junction unmatched. The germline gives CDR1 MDHEN, CDR2 SYDVKM. The CDR3 sequence is CASSPGTIYEQYF. In DNA, the CDR3 is TGTGCCAGCAGTCCCGGGACTATCTACGAGCAGTACTTC.

This clone was found a few times. This chain joins TRBV9 and TRBJ1-2; 7 bases fit TRBD1. Germline-derived CDR1 and CDR2 are SGDLS and YYNGEE. The CDR3 consists of 14 residues. Trimming cost V 4 bases and J 3 bases; bases outside gene matches: 6. This CDR3 is CASSPYQGDYGYTF. The CDR3, as DNA: TGTGCCAGCAGCCCCTATCAGGGGGACTATGGCTACACCTTC.

V and J are TRBV6-2 or TRBV6-3 and TRBJ2-1; 9 nucleotides align to TRBD2. Germline lookup yields CDR1 MNHEY and CDR2 SVGEGT. With V trimmed by 6 bases and J by 2 bases, 8 bases remained unmatched. This CDR3 has 16 amino acids. The CDR3 sequence: CASSTGRGGPYNEQFF. CDR3 nucleotides: TGTGCCAGCAGCACGGGGCGGGGGGGCCCCTACAATGAGCAGTTCTTC.

V usage is TRBV18 and J usage is TRBJ1-2; D perhaps matches TRBD1 (6 bases). The CDR3 has 16 amino acids. Trimming took off 3 bases at V and 2 bases at J, with 16 bases between the two ends. The germline V gene encodes CDR1 KGHSH and CDR2 LQKENI. CDR3 in DNA: TGTGCCAGCTCACCTTCTAAACAGGGAACCAACTATGGCTACACCTTC. Amino acids: CASSPSKQGTNYGYTF.

The genes are TRBV20-1 and TRBJ1-6, with 9 bases lining up with TRBD1. This CDR3 spans 14 amino acids. Losses at the gene ends were 3 bases for V and 9 bases for J; bases not matched to a gene: 6. Germline V CDR1 and CDR2: DFQATT, SNEGSKA (reference sequence). The CDR3 region has the DNA TGCAGTGCTAGTCGTGGACAGGGGAGTTCACCCCTCCACTTT. The encoded protein is CSASRGQGSSPLHF.

This clone has only one observation. J is TRBJ2-7 and V is TRBV7-9; no clear D gene. V lost 0 bases, J lost 4 bases, and 4 bases lay in between. The germline CDR1 and CDR2 sequences are SEHNR and FQNEAQ (reference sequence). The CDR3 extends over 12 amino acids. The CDR3 protein is CASSLAVYEQYF. CDR3 in DNA: TGTGCCAGCAGCTTAGCCGTATACGAGCAGTACTTC. Complete variable domain (other parts from reference TRBV7-9 and TRBJ2-7): DTGVSQNPRHKITKRGQNVTFRCDPISEHNRLYWYRQTLGQGPEFLTYFQNEAQLEKSRLLSDRFSAERPKGSFSTLEIQRTEQGDSAMYLCASSLAVYEQYFGPGTRLTVT.

The chain has TRBV5-1 and TRBJ2-1; perhaps TRBD2 as D (5 bases). Trimming removed 6 bases from V and 0 bases from J, with 10 bases in between. Germline loops: CDR1 SGHRS, CDR2 YFSETQ. This CDR3 contains 14 residues. The CDR3 loop is CASTLDSSYNEQFF. The CDR3 DNA sequence: TGCGCCAGCACTCTGGACTCCTCCTACAATGAGCAGTTCTTC.

The chain recombines TRBV10-3 with TRBJ2-1; perhaps TRBD1 as D (7 bases). Germline V gives CDR1 ENHRY, CDR2 SYGVKD. CDR3 size: 18 residues. Trimming took 4 bases from V and 0 from J, leaving 19 bases between them. CDR3 DNA sequence: TGTGCCATCAGTGGGGGCAGGGGGAGGAACAGCTCCTACAATGAGCAGTTCTTC. This gives the protein CAISGGRGRNSSYNEQFF.

The rearrangement joins TRBV27 to TRBJ2-7; TRBD2 might be the D (5 bases). V was clipped by 0 bases and J by 6 bases, with 12 bases between them. There are 14 residues in the CDR3. Per the germline V gene, CDR1 is MNHEY and CDR2 is SMNVEV (reference sequence). The chain's CDR3 is CASSLSRGVGEQYF. The CDR3 DNA reads TGTGCCAGCAGTTTATCACGGGGAGTGGGCGAGCAGTACTTC.

V usage is TRBV13 and J usage is TRBJ2-3; TRBD1 aligns across 10 bases. Germline CDR1 and CDR2: PRHDT and FYEKMQ (reference sequence). This CDR3 is 18 amino acids long. V was pared by 0 bases and J by 4 bases, with 10 bases of the junction left unmatched. This chain's CDR3 is CASSLGRWDRGWADTQYF. The CDR3 DNA is TGTGCCAGCAGCTTAGGCCGTTGGGACAGGGGATGGGCAGATACGCAGTATTTT.

This clone was counted a few times. The chain recombines TRBV7-3 with TRBJ2-7, with D possibly matching TRBD2 (6 bases). CDR3 length: 15 residues. From germline, CDR1 is SGHTA and CDR2 FQGTGA. Trimming stripped 5 bases from V and 2 bases from J, with 16 bases between. CDR3 in DNA: TGTGCCAGCAGCCCTCAGGCGGGGACTGCCTACGAGCAGTACTTC. Its translation is CASSPQAGTAYEQYF.

The chain employs TRBV2 and TRBJ1-2; 7 nucleotides agree with TRBD1. The germline CDR1 and CDR2 sequences are SNHLY and FYNNEI. J lost 8 bases, V lost 7 bases, and 16 bases had no gene match. The CDR3 spans 15 residues. The CDR3 region has the DNA TGTGCCAGCAAGATCTTGGAGACAGGGACTTCCGGCTACACCTTC. It codes for CASKILETGTSGYTF.

This clone has only a few counts. This chain joins TRBV15 and TRBJ1-4; maybe TRBD1 (6 bases). The CDR3 length is 16 residues. V gave up 11 bases and J gave up 0 bases, with 19 bases separating them. Looked up from germline, CDR1 is LNHNV and CDR2 is YYDKDF (reference sequence). The chain's CDR3 is CAVGGSGFATNEKLFF. The DNA for the CDR3 is TGTGCCGTAGGGGGATCAGGGTTCGCAACTAATGAAAAACTGTTTTTT.

The chain couples TRBV19 to TRBJ1-2, with TRBD1 identical over 9 bases. Germline assignment: CDR1 LNHDA and CDR2 SQIVND (reference sequence). The trim removed 4 bases at V and 5 bases at J, leaving 8 bases unmatched. The CDR3 has 15 residues. CDR3: CASSTLRQGGYGYTF. In nucleotides, the CDR3 is TGTGCCAGTAGTACCCTTCGACAGGGGGGGTATGGCTACACCTTC.

This rearrangement joins TRBV28 to TRBJ1-6; 10 nucleotides align to TRBD1. CDR1 MDHEN and CDR2 SYDVKM come from the germline V gene. J was trimmed by 4 bases and V by 5 bases; bases with no gene match: 2. The CDR3 loop spans 15 amino acids. DNA of the CDR3: TGTGCCAGCAGTATGGACAGGGGGTATAATTCACCCCTCCACTTT. This translates into CASSMDRGYNSPLHF.

This clone has a single count. This chain joins TRBV6-5 and TRBJ2-1; 10 bases fit TRBD2. V trimming: 6 bases; J trimming: 8 bases; junction bases outside the gene matches: 7. The germline CDR1 and CDR2 sequences are MNHEY and SVGAGI. The CDR3 covers 14 residues. Here the CDR3 reads CASRSSGSFDEQFF. DNA for the CDR3: TGTGCCAGCAGGTCTAGCGGGAGTTTTGATGAGCAGTTCTTC.

The rearrangement uses TRBV5-4 and TRBJ2-3; 8 bases map to TRBD1. The CDR3 runs 15 residues. Trimming took 3 bases from V and 4 from J; bases not matched to a gene: 7. The V gene's germline CDR1 is SGHNT and CDR2 YYREEE (reference sequence). CDR3 in DNA: TGTGCCAGCAGCTCAACAGGGGGGCGACCAGATACGCAGTATTTT. As protein: CASSSTGGRPDTQYF.

V and J are TRBV28 and TRBJ2-7; 10 bases match TRBD1. With 6 bases clipped from V and 6 bases from J, the junction kept 5 bases outside the gene matches. CDR3 length: 13 amino acids. Germline V lookup: CDR1 MDHEN, CDR2 SYDVKM. In DNA, the CDR3 is TGTGCCAGCAGCTTGGGGGACAGGGGCGAGCAGTACTTC. It yields the protein CASSLGDRGEQYF.

The rearrangement links TRBV4-3 to TRBJ1-6, with 8 positions matching TRBD1. The CDR3 covers 15 residues. Germline trimming cut 1 base from V and 9 bases from J; bases unmatched to any gene: 5. In germline, CDR1 is LGHNA, CDR2 YSLEER. The CDR3 DNA sequence: TGCGCCAGCAGCCAAGTGGCAGGGGGCCTTTCACCCCTCCACTTT. This sequence encodes CASSQVAGGLSPLHF.

The CDR3 nucleotides read TGTGCCAGCAGCCCATGGGGACAGACTATCTACAATGAGCAGTTCTTC. This encodes CASSPWGQTIYNEQFF. This sequence joins TRBV5-6 and TRBJ2-1; TRBD1 matches 7 bases. V dropped 4 bases and J dropped 3; count of bases not matched to a gene: 10. CDR3 length: 16 amino acids. Per the germline V gene, CDR1 is SGHDT and CDR2 is YYEEEE.

This chain links TRBV7-2 with TRBJ2-1; a possible D gene is TRBD1 (6 bases). With 5 bases removed from V and 8 bases from J, the gap between germline ends came to 13 bases. This CDR3 comprises 13 residues. Germline V gives CDR1 SGHTA, CDR2 FQGNSA. This CDR3 is CASSPTGTHEQFF. The CDR3 coding sequence is TGTGCCAGCAGCCCAACAGGGACGCATGAGCAGTTCTTC.

The genes are TRBV24-1 and TRBJ2-1; 13 positions agree with TRBD2. Trimming removed 4 bases from V and 10 bases from J; junction bases left unmatched: 6. The CDR3 loop spans 15 amino acids. Germline values: CDR1 KGHDR, CDR2 SFDVKD. CDR3 nucleotide sequence: TGTGCCACCAGTGACCCCGGACTAGCGGGGGCCGAGCAGTTCTTC. It codes for CATSDPGLAGAEQFF.

The V and J genes are TRBV9 and TRBJ1-2; 7 nucleotides align to TRBD1. Losses at the gene ends were 7 bases for V and 8 bases for J; bases not matched to a gene: 17. Germline CDR1 reads SGDLS; CDR2 reads YYNGEE. There are 15 residues in the CDR3. CDR3 sequence reads: CASLNWDRISIGYTF. CDR3 nucleotides: TGTGCCAGCTTAAACTGGGACAGAATTTCTATCGGCTACACCTTC.

This clone was seen a single time. The J gene is TRBJ1-2, the V gene TRBV5-1; 7 bases line up with TRBD1. Germline-derived CDR1 and CDR2 are SGHRS and YFSETQ. The trim removed 4 bases at V and 5 bases at J, leaving 8 bases unmatched. CDR3 length: 14 amino acids. CDR3 DNA: TGCGCCAGCAGCGGAGGGGACAGCTCGTATGGCTACACCTTC. Its translation is CASSGGDSSYGYTF.

The chain combines TRBV7-2 with TRBJ2-7; the D is unclear. With 2 bases removed from V and 7 bases from J, the gap between germline ends came to 9 bases. Germline values: CDR1 SGHTA, CDR2 FQGNSA. This CDR3 comprises 12 residues. The CDR3 region is CASSLQLWEQYF. The CDR3 nucleotides read TGTGCCAGCAGCTTACAACTCTGGGAGCAGTACTTC.

This clone was seen only a few times. The chain joins TRBV9 to TRBJ1-2; the D is unclear. The CDR3 runs 13 residues. V was cut by 0 bases and J by 2 bases, with 5 bases left in between. Germline V gives CDR1 SGDLS, CDR2 YYNGEE. As DNA, the CDR3 is TGTGCCAGCAGCGTAGGGCCAAACTATGGCTACACCTTC. It is translated as CASSVGPNYGYTF.

V and J are TRBV3-1 (or the pseudogene TRBV3-2) and TRBJ2-1, with a tentative D call TRBD2 (5 bases). The V and J ends lost 8 bases and 10 bases respectively, with 18 bases between them. This CDR3 contains 13 residues. Germline values: CDR1 LGHDT, CDR2 YNNKEL (reference sequence). This CDR3 is CASLEGRVKEQFF. The CDR3, as DNA: TGTGCCAGCCTCGAGGGTCGGGTAAAGGAGCAGTTCTTC.

V is TRBV5-1 and J is TRBJ2-7; a weak D match, TRBD1 (6 bases). From germline, CDR1 is SGHRS and CDR2 YFSETQ. This CDR3 spans 14 amino acids. V gave up 4 bases and J gave up 2 bases, with 13 bases separating them. CDR3 residues: CASSPGDITYEQYF. The CDR3 region has the DNA TGCGCCAGCAGCCCCGGGGACATAACCTACGAGCAGTACTTC.

V gene TRBV7-9 combines with J gene TRBJ1-3; D call uncertain. This CDR3 is built from 16 residues. V was shortened by 5 bases and J by 0 bases, with 14 bases between the two germline ends. Looked up from germline, CDR1 is SEHNR and CDR2 is FQNEAQ (reference sequence). CDR3 residues: CASSLTAGLSGNTIYF. CDR3 sequence (DNA): TGTGCCAGCAGCCTGACGGCGGGCCTCTCTGGAAACACCATATATTTT.